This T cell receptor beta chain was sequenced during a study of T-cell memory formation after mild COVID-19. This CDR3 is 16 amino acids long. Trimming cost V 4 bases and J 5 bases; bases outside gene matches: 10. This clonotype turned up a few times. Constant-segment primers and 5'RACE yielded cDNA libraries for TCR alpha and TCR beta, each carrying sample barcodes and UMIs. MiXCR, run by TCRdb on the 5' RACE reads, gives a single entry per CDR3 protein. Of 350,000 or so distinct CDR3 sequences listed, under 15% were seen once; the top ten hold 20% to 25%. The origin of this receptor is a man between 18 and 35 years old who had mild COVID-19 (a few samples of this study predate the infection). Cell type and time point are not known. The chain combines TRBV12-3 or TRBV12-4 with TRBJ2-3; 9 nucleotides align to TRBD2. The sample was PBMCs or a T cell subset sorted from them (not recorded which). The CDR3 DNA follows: TGTGCCAGCAGTTCCCTCGTTGGTAGCGGGGGAGATACGCAGTATTTT. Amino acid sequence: CASSSLVGSGGDTQYF.